This T cell receptor beta chain was recovered during a study of beta chain features in type 1 diabetes. Study as a whole: What patients shared with healthy donors was a similar profile of age, gender and cell yields. Findings of the study overall: Whatever favoring of shorter templates PCR might show would apply equally to patients and controls.

Worth noting for this clone: As yet, its antigen is unknown.

Expressed TCRB transcripts got sequenced, as all isolated RNA was reverse transcribed. TCRdb's copy holds only in-frame clones and misses some; the assay was immunoSEQ multiplex PCR. The sample yields fewer than 650,000 clones, around 16% seen once. In total, each donor contributed a single heparinised blood draw that averaged roughly 110 mL. Sorting that relied on CD45RO/CCR7/CD25/CD127/CD95/CD27 yielded CD4+ naive, central memory, regulatory and stem cell-like memory cells. From germline, CDR1 is GTSNPN and CDR2 SVGIG (reference sequence). The CDR3 length is 12 residues. V dropped 2 bases and J dropped 15; count of bases not matched to a gene: 7.

The clonotype originates from a man between 18 and 29 years old in good health. Sample: naive CD4+ T cells from blood. J is TRBJ2-1 and V is TRBV30; TRBD1 matches at 10 bases. The CDR3 spells CAWSFATGGLFF. Here the CDR3 DNA reads TGTGCCTGGAGTTTCGCGACAGGGGGCTTGTTCTTC.